This T cell receptor beta chain came from a study of cytomegalovirus exposure and HLA in healthy donors. Study-wide results and caveats: TCR clusters originating in the first cohort tended to co-occur in the 120 validation repertoires, according to a later analysis.

In the case of this clone: As yet, its antigen is unknown.

The germline V gene has CDR1 LGHNA and CDR2 YNFKEQ. V shed 5 bases and J shed 4 bases, with 18 bases lying between them. The CDR3 spans 15 residues. Libraries were prepared by immunoSEQ multiplex PCR; TCRdb keeps only in-frame clonotypes and omits some of them. The sample records approximately 160,000 clones, 96% being singletons. The validation cohort, a group of over a hundred subjects, included the donors and was separate from the roughly 670-subject first cohort. The TCR was taken from a woman aged 18-29 years in good health and CMV-seronegative. Sequenced sample: PBMCs. V gene TRBV4-2 combines with J gene TRBJ2-7; possibly TRBD2 for D (6 bases). CDR3 nucleotide sequence: TGTGCCAGCAGCACCAGGAGGGAGACTAATTACGAGCAGTACTTC. Residues: CASSTRRETNYEQYF.